This T cell receptor beta chain was sequenced during a study of immune heterogeneity within non-small cell lung tumors. Overall study context: Histologically, a few tumors were squamous cell carcinomas and approximately eleven were non-squamous carcinomas. The remaining 1 tumor was not otherwise specified.

A remark on this clonotype: Its target is not known. A junction end diverges from the germline sequence, so it may reflect a read error.

Amplifying TCR beta CDR3 involved multiplex PCR carried out with 32 V and 13 J primers. Each CDR3 protein gets one entry after TCRdb re-called the multiplex PCR reads with MiXCR. The sample carries 15,000 or so distinct CDR3 sequences, over 25% recorded once. Germline values: CDR1 KGHDR, CDR2 SFDVKD. There are 13 residues in the CDR3. Study-wide findings and caveats: Each patient's tumor sites shared recurring identical dominant CDR3 beta clonotypes, and individual sites also carried their own high-frequency clones.

Template input, which was bulk tumor genomic DNA, totaled roughly 540 ng per sample. Multiple widely separated biopsies were taken from each primary tumor at surgery. Patients went through curative surgery, and their non-small cell lung cancer was untreated and newly diagnosed. The donors had newly diagnosed non-small cell lung cancer and underwent surgery intended to cure it. Source material: lung tumor tissue. The chain joins TRBV24-1 to TRBJ1-3, with 8 nucleotides matching TRBD1. This sequence originates from a man aged 40-49 years with non-small cell lung cancer. For the CDR3, the DNA is TGTGTCACCGGGACAGGTCCTGGAAACACCATATATTTT. Amino acids: CVTGTGPGNTIYF.